The rows below give T cell receptor beta chains drawn from one sample of a study of CD8 T cells in ankylosing spondylitis. Using its own MiXCR run on the 5' RACE reads, TCRdb lists one record per CDR3 protein. Found here are about 420,000 distinct CDR3 sequences, about a fifth of them singletons; the top ten hold roughly 16%. The sample was blood, either unsorted or a sorted T cell fraction (not recorded which). These receptors came from a male donor with ankylosing spondylitis. Both conserved end residues are part of each CDR3. Fields, in order: J gene, clone size, V gene, D gene, CDR3 DNA, CDR3 protein. D genes are given only for firm matches. Expanded clones are given a class, and other clones once, few, many or no size at all.

J gene: TRBJ2-1; clone size: -; V gene: TRBV5-1; D gene: TRBD2; CDR3 DNA: TGCGCCAGCAGCTTGGGCGGGAGTTCTTGGAATGAGCAGTTCTTC; CDR3 protein: CASSLGGSSWNEQFF
J gene: TRBJ2-7; clone size: -; V gene: TRBV28; D gene: TRBD1; CDR3 DNA: TGTGCCAGCAGCAGAGGAGACAGGGTCTTTTTATCCTACGAGCAGTACTTC; CDR3 protein: CASSRGDRVFLSYEQYF
J gene: TRBJ2-1; clone size: many; V gene: TRBV12-3/TRBV12-4; D gene: -; CDR3 DNA: TGTGCCAGCAGTTTACTACGCTCCTACAATGAGCAGTTCTTC; CDR3 protein: CASSLLRSYNEQFF
J gene: TRBJ1-4; clone size: few; V gene: TRBV5-1; D gene: -; CDR3 DNA: TGCGCCAGCAGCTATACAGGGCTAGACTACGCTACTGGTGAAAAACTGTTTTTT; CDR3 protein: CASSYTGLDYATGEKLFF
J gene: TRBJ1-1; clone size: many; V gene: TRBV29-1; D gene: -; CDR3 DNA: TGCAGTCAGGGGCGAGGGACTGAAGCTTTCTTT; CDR3 protein: CSQGRGTEAFF
J gene: TRBJ2-7; clone size: few; V gene: TRBV3-1; D gene: -; CDR3 DNA: TGTGCCAGCAGCCGCAAAACACAGAGCTCCTACGAGCAGTACTTC; CDR3 protein: CASSRKTQSSYEQYF
J gene: TRBJ2-3; clone size: -; V gene: TRBV11-2; D gene: -; CDR3 DNA: TGTGCCAGCAGCCCTGTCTGGGCTAGCACAGATACGCAGTATTTT; CDR3 protein: CASSPVWASTDTQYF
J gene: TRBJ2-6; clone size: -; V gene: TRBV6-2/TRBV6-3; D gene: TRBD1; CDR3 DNA: TGTGCCAGCAGTGGCCCGCGGACAGGATTAACTCCTGGGGCCAACGTCCTGACTTTC; CDR3 protein: CASSGPRTGLTPGANVLTF
J gene: TRBJ1-1; clone size: few; V gene: TRBV29-1; D gene: TRBD1; CDR3 DNA: TGCAGCGCAACCGGGACAGGGAAAAACACTGAAGCTTTCTTT; CDR3 protein: CSATGTGKNTEAFF
J gene: TRBJ2-7; clone size: -; V gene: TRBV5-1; D gene: -; CDR3 DNA: TGCGCCAGCAGCTTGGATGCCAGATCCTACGAGCAGTACTTC; CDR3 protein: CASSLDARSYEQYF
J gene: TRBJ2-1; clone size: -; V gene: TRBV7-3; D gene: TRBD2; CDR3 DNA: TGTGCCAGCAGCTCTCCCAGCGGGAACAATGAGCAGTTCTTC; CDR3 protein: CASSSPSGNNEQFF
J gene: TRBJ2-7; clone size: few; V gene: TRBV15; D gene: -; CDR3 DNA: TGTGCCACCAGCAGAGACCCGGGAGCCTCATACGAGCAGTACTTC; CDR3 protein: CATSRDPGASYEQYF
J gene: TRBJ2-7; clone size: many; V gene: TRBV7-9; D gene: -; CDR3 DNA: TGTGCCAGCAGCCCCCAATGGACACCCGAGGGAGAGCAGTACTTC; CDR3 protein: CASSPQWTPEGEQYF
J gene: TRBJ2-3; clone size: once; V gene: TRBV20-1; D gene: -; CDR3 DNA: TGCAGTGCTAACCGACTAGTCCCAGATACGCAGTATTTT; CDR3 protein: CSANRLVPDTQYF
J gene: TRBJ1-2; clone size: -; V gene: TRBV7-8; D gene: TRBD1; CDR3 DNA: TGTGCCAGCAGCGCAGGACAGGGGGCGCGAGGCTACACCTTC; CDR3 protein: CASSAGQGARGYTF
J gene: TRBJ2-1; clone size: -; V gene: TRBV29-1; D gene: TRBD1; CDR3 DNA: TGCAGCGTTGAAGACCCTCCGGGACAGTGGAGTGATGAGCAGTTCTTC; CDR3 protein: CSVEDPPGQWSDEQFF
J gene: TRBJ1-4; clone size: -; V gene: TRBV10-3; D gene: -; CDR3 DNA: TGTGCCATCAGTGAGTCTACGGGCCAGCGGGAAAAACTGTTTTTT; CDR3 protein: CAISESTGQREKLFF
J gene: TRBJ2-7; clone size: many; V gene: TRBV27; D gene: -; CDR3 DNA: TGTGCCAGCAGTTTAGCGGGGACAGCTTTGAGGCAGTACTTC; CDR3 protein: CASSLAGTALRQYF
J gene: TRBJ2-6; clone size: few; V gene: TRBV12-3/TRBV12-4; D gene: -; CDR3 DNA: TGTGCCAGCAGTTCAAGAGGGGCCAACGTCCTGACTTTC; CDR3 protein: CASSSRGANVLTF
J gene: TRBJ2-1; clone size: -; V gene: TRBV20-1; D gene: -; CDR3 DNA: TGCAGTGCTAGCCCCGCGAGACCCTCCCCATTGGGCTACAATGAGCAGTTCTTC; CDR3 protein: CSASPARPSPLGYNEQFF
J gene: TRBJ2-7; clone size: few; V gene: TRBV5-1; D gene: TRBD2; CDR3 DNA: TGCGCCAGCAGCCTCTTAACTAGCGGGAGATACGAGCAGTACTTC; CDR3 protein: CASSLLTSGRYEQYF
J gene: TRBJ1-3; clone size: -; V gene: TRBV20-1; D gene: -; CDR3 DNA: TGCAGTGTGTCTGGAAACACCATATATTTT; CDR3 protein: CSVSGNTIYF
J gene: TRBJ1-4; clone size: few; V gene: TRBV4-1; D gene: -; CDR3 DNA: TGCGCCAGCAGCCAAGAAGGGAGCCCGGCAACTAATGAAAAACTGTTTTTT; CDR3 protein: CASSQEGSPATNEKLFF
J gene: TRBJ2-1; clone size: few; V gene: TRBV6-2/TRBV6-3; D gene: -; CDR3 DNA: TGTGCCAGCAGTTATAGGTACAATGAGCAGTTCTTC; CDR3 protein: CASSYRYNEQFF
J gene: TRBJ2-2; clone size: many; V gene: TRBV29-1; D gene: -; CDR3 DNA: TGCAGCGTATCGCAGCCCCGGGGCACGAACACCGGGGAGCTGTTTTTT; CDR3 protein: CSVSQPRGTNTGELFF
J gene: TRBJ1-1; clone size: -; V gene: TRBV2; D gene: -; CDR3 DNA: TGTGCCAGCAGGAAGGAGGGGAATCTCATGAACACTGAAGCTTTCTTT; CDR3 protein: CASRKEGNLMNTEAFF
J gene: TRBJ2-7; clone size: -; V gene: TRBV19; D gene: TRBD1; CDR3 DNA: TGTGCCAGTAGTATCAACCTAGACAGGGGGTACTACGAGCAGTACTTC; CDR3 protein: CASSINLDRGYYEQYF
J gene: TRBJ2-1; clone size: few; V gene: TRBV10-1; D gene: -; CDR3 DNA: TGCGCCAGCAGTGAGTCGACTCTTAATCCCTACAATGAGCAGTTCTTC; CDR3 protein: CASSESTLNPYNEQFF
J gene: TRBJ2-3; clone size: few; V gene: TRBV5-1; D gene: -; CDR3 DNA: TGCGCCAGCAGCTTGGCCGTGACAGACACAGATACGCAGTATTTT; CDR3 protein: CASSLAVTDTDTQYF
J gene: TRBJ2-1; clone size: few; V gene: TRBV28; D gene: -; CDR3 DNA: TGTGCCAGCGCGACGGGATACAATGAGCAGTTCTTC; CDR3 protein: CASATGYNEQFF
J gene: TRBJ2-3; clone size: many; V gene: TRBV5-1; D gene: -; CDR3 DNA: TGCGCCAGCAGCTTGTTGGCAGATACGCAGTATTTT; CDR3 protein: CASSLLADTQYF
J gene: TRBJ2-4; clone size: -; V gene: TRBV11-2; D gene: TRBD1; CDR3 DNA: TGTGCCAGCAGCCCGTGGACAGGGGGTGGTACCATTCAGTACTTC; CDR3 protein: CASSPWTGGGTIQYF
J gene: TRBJ1-1; clone size: few; V gene: TRBV15; D gene: -; CDR3 DNA: TGTGCCACCAGCAGAGTTAGCCACCGGGACTCCGAAAGGCACACTGAAGCTTTCTTT; CDR3 protein: CATSRVSHRDSERHTEAFF
J gene: TRBJ2-1; clone size: many; V gene: TRBV12-5; D gene: -; CDR3 DNA: TGTGCTAGTGGGAGGGATTCGAACAATGAGCAGTTCTTC; CDR3 protein: CASGRDSNNEQFF
J gene: TRBJ2-6; clone size: -; V gene: TRBV10-3; D gene: -; CDR3 DNA: TGTGCCATCGACTCTGGGGCCAACGTCCTGACTTTC; CDR3 protein: CAIDSGANVLTF
J gene: TRBJ1-4; clone size: few; V gene: TRBV7-2; D gene: -; CDR3 DNA: TGTGCCAGCAGCCCACAACCCGGGGGGTTACAAAAACTGTTTTTT; CDR3 protein: CASSPQPGGLQKLFF
J gene: TRBJ2-2; clone size: -; V gene: TRBV7-2; D gene: TRBD2; CDR3 DNA: TGTGCCAGCTCCACGGGAGCGGGAACAACGGGGGAGCTGTTTTTT; CDR3 protein: CASSTGAGTTGELFF
J gene: TRBJ2-1; clone size: -; V gene: TRBV28; D gene: -; CDR3 DNA: TGTGCCAGCAGTTTATATGGGCCGCCTAGCGCCCAGGGGTCCTACAATGAGCAGTTCTTC; CDR3 protein: CASSLYGPPSAQGSYNEQFF
J gene: TRBJ1-1; clone size: -; V gene: TRBV28; D gene: TRBD1; CDR3 DNA: TGTGCCAGCAGTTACGCAGGGGGCGCAGACACTGAAGCTTTCTTT; CDR3 protein: CASSYAGGADTEAFF
J gene: TRBJ2-1; clone size: few; V gene: TRBV5-1; D gene: TRBD2; CDR3 DNA: TGCGCCAGCAGCTTGGAGATGGTAGCGGGAGGGAAAAATGAGCAGTTCTTC; CDR3 protein: CASSLEMVAGGKNEQFF
J gene: TRBJ2-1; clone size: -; V gene: TRBV9; D gene: TRBD2; CDR3 DNA: TGTGCCAGCAGCGTGGGTCCTAGCGGGATGAAAAATGAGCAGTTCTTC; CDR3 protein: CASSVGPSGMKNEQFF
J gene: TRBJ2-7; clone size: few; V gene: TRBV10-3; D gene: -; CDR3 DNA: TGTGCCATCAGTGTCCGGGCGGACGAGCAGTACTTC; CDR3 protein: CAISVRADEQYF
J gene: TRBJ2-1; clone size: -; V gene: TRBV3-1; D gene: TRBD2; CDR3 DNA: TGTGCCAGCAGCCTTCAGCCGGGACTAGCGTCCCATGAGCAGTTCTTC; CDR3 protein: CASSLQPGLASHEQFF
J gene: TRBJ1-2; clone size: -; V gene: TRBV20-1; D gene: -; CDR3 DNA: TGCAGTGCCTTCGACCTAGCGGGTGGCTACACCTTC; CDR3 protein: CSAFDLAGGYTF
J gene: TRBJ2-5; clone size: -; V gene: TRBV12-3/TRBV12-4; D gene: TRBD2; CDR3 DNA: TGTGCCAGCAACAAAATAGGGACTAGCGGGGAAGAGACCCAGTACTTC; CDR3 protein: CASNKIGTSGEETQYF
J gene: TRBJ2-3; clone size: -; V gene: TRBV18; D gene: -; CDR3 DNA: TGTGCCAGCTCACCAGTTACGGTAGATACGCAGTATTTT; CDR3 protein: CASSPVTVDTQYF
J gene: TRBJ2-7; clone size: few; V gene: TRBV7-2; D gene: TRBD1; CDR3 DNA: TGTGCCAGCAGCTTAGCGGGACAGGCTACCTACGAGCAGTACTTC; CDR3 protein: CASSLAGQATYEQYF
J gene: TRBJ2-7; clone size: many; V gene: TRBV5-5; D gene: TRBD2; CDR3 DNA: TGTGCCAGCAGCCCAACTAGCGGGAGAGGATTGCAGTACTTC; CDR3 protein: CASSPTSGRGLQYF
J gene: TRBJ2-2; clone size: -; V gene: TRBV24-1; D gene: TRBD1; CDR3 DNA: TGTGCCACCAGGGGACAGGGCACCGGGGAGCTGTTTTTT; CDR3 protein: CATRGQGTGELFF
J gene: TRBJ2-5; clone size: -; V gene: TRBV27; D gene: TRBD2; CDR3 DNA: TGTGCCAGCAGTTTAAATAGACTAGCGGCCCAAGAGACCCAGTACTTC; CDR3 protein: CASSLNRLAAQETQYF
J gene: TRBJ2-3; clone size: -; V gene: TRBV10-2; D gene: -; CDR3 DNA: TGCGCCAGCATGGGGGGATCTAGCACAGATACGCAGTATTTT; CDR3 protein: CASMGGSSTDTQYF
J gene: TRBJ1-1; clone size: few; V gene: TRBV24-1; D gene: -; CDR3 DNA: TGTGCCACCAGGGCCGGAACGGACACTGAAGCTTTCTTT; CDR3 protein: CATRAGTDTEAFF
J gene: TRBJ2-5; clone size: -; V gene: TRBV10-1; D gene: TRBD2; CDR3 DNA: TGCGCCAGCAGTGACCTGCGGGCTAGCGGGCACCAAGAGACCCAGTACTTC; CDR3 protein: CASSDLRASGHQETQYF